This record covers a single T cell receptor (beta chain). Its specificity is unknown. Relative to the germline gene, one junction end is altered; a read error may explain this. The data derive from a study of shared clonotypes between healthy human individuals. Study observations and caveats: Sharing across four donors was highest in naive CD4 (about 5%) and lowest in memory CD8 (0.4%). Researchers sampled only blood; tissue repertoires likely differ.

CD8 cells regarded as naive lacked CD45RO, were positively chosen for CCR7, and omitted terminally differentiated effector memory CD45RA+ cells. CDR1 SSHAT and CDR2 FNYEAQ come from the germline V gene (reference sequence). There are 14 residues in the CDR3. The assay was run at deep level. TCRdb keeps only in-frame clones here, not all; method: immunoSEQ multiplex PCR. The sample holds about 2 million clones, roughly 95% seen once. The sequence was collected from a young man in good health. What was sequenced was naive CD8+ T cells sorted from blood. The V and J genes are TRBV7-7 and TRBJ2-7; D is perhaps TRBD1 or TRBD2 (5 bases each). CDR3 sequence: CASSERHGAYEQYF. In nucleotides, the CDR3 is TGTGCTAGCAGCGAACGACACGGGGCGTACGAGCAGTACTTC.